The T cell receptor beta chain described here comes from a study of chemoradiotherapy in HPV16-positive cancers. Study-wide background: Candidate HPV-specific T-cell clones and common TCR motifs came from functional assays in a couple of HPV16-positive patients.

Germline V gene data show CDR1 as LNHNV and CDR2 as YYDKDF (reference sequence). The CDR3 loop spans 16 amino acids. J lost 7 bases, V lost 3 bases, and 15 bases had no gene match. TCRdb's copy holds only in-frame clones and misses some; the assay was immunoSEQ multiplex PCR. This sample has more than 10,000 clones, with 60% to 85% found just once. V gene TRBV15 combines with J gene TRBJ2-7, with TRBD2 matching over 7 bases. The specimen was obtained from a patient who underwent chemoradiotherapy. The sequence was collected from a human donor with HPV-associated anogenital cancer. CDR3 DNA sequence: TGTGCCACCAGCAGGGGACGACGGGGGGACCTGGGGGAGCAGTACTTC. Protein sequence: CATSRGRRGDLGEQYF.